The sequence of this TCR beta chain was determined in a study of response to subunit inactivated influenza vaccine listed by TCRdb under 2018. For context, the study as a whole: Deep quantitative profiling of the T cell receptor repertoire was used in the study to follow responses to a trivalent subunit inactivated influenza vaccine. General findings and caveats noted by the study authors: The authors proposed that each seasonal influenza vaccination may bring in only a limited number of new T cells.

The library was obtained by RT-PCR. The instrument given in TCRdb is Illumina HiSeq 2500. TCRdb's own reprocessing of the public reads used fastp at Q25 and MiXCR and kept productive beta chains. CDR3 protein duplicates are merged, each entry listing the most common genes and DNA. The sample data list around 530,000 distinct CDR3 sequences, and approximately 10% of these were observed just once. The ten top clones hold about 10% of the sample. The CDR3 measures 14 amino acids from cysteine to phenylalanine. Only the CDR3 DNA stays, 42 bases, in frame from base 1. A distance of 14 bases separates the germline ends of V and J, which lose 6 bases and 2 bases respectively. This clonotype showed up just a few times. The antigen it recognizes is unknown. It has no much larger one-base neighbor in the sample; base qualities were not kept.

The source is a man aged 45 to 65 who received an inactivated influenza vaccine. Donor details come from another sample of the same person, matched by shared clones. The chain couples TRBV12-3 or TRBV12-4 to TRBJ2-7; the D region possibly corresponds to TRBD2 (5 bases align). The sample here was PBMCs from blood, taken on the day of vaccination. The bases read TGTGCCAGCAGGCGGGTCGGGCAGGCCTACGAGCAGTACTTC. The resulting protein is CASRRVGQAYEQYF.